This record concerns one T cell receptor (beta chain) sequence. Antigen: not known. The same CDR3 arises from other DNA sequences in this sample as well. V trimming: 3 bases; J trimming: 1 base; junction bases outside the gene matches: 0. CDR1 SGHAT and CDR2 FQNNGV come from the germline V gene. The CDR3 loop spans 15 amino acids. This entry is derived from a study of cytomegalovirus exposure and HLA in healthy donors. General study findings and limits: Further analysis was carried out later, and it showed several of the most significant clusters appearing linked to common viral pathogens.

PCR employed 60 Vbeta and 13 Jbeta primers. The repertoire was sequenced with immunoSEQ multiplex PCR; TCRdb's copy has only in-frame clones and lacks some. The table records about 110,000 clones, around 85% of them present only once. Donors had nominal health at sampling but likely had unrecorded immune exposures. The sample taken for sequencing was PBMCs. The V call is TRBV11-2, the J call TRBJ2-5; 12 positions match TRBD2. This TCR came from a man aged 25 to 45 in good health and CMV-seronegative. The CDR3 protein is CASSLGLAGQETQYF. CDR3 bases: TGTGCCAGCAGCTTGGGACTAGCGGGCCAAGAGACCCAGTACTTC.